This passage covers 29 T cell receptor beta chains from one sample sequenced in a study of blood T cell repertoires in COVID-19. Clones were sequenced by immunoSEQ multiplex PCR, and TCRdb holds only the in-frame ones, with some missing. The profile shows 300,000 to 450,000 clones, around 87% of them singletons. Specimen: peripheral blood. Receptors originate from a woman aged 25 to 39 with COVID-19, enrolled during active disease.

A single count supports this clone. The chain combines TRBV6-6 with TRBJ1-6; 8 bases map to TRBD1. The CDR3 has 18 amino acids. Germline CDR1 and CDR2: MNHNY and SVGAGI (reference sequence). The ends lost 5 bases at V and 5 bases at J; junction bases unmatched: 14. In nucleotides, the CDR3 is TGTGCCAGCAGTCACCCCAAGTATAAGACAGGGGATAATTCACCCCTCCACTTT. Its translation is CASSHPKYKTGDNSPLHF.

The count of this clone is one. The J gene is TRBJ2-1, the V gene TRBV27; 8 bases agree with TRBD1. This CDR3 has 13 residues. CDR1 and CDR2 (germline): MNHEY, SMNVEV (reference sequence). V trimming: 2 bases; J trimming: 8 bases; junction bases outside the gene matches: 2. The CDR3: CASSLQGAHEQFF. The DNA for the CDR3 is TGTGCCAGCAGTTTACAGGGGGCCCATGAGCAGTTCTTC.

V gene TRBV11-3 combines with J gene TRBJ2-1, with D perhaps matching TRBD1 (5 bases). The CDR3 totals 15 residues. Trimming stripped 2 bases from V and 8 bases from J, with 16 bases between. Germline V gene lookup returns CDR1 SGHNT and CDR2 YENEEA. The CDR3 loop reads CASSLRQGGVDEQFF. In DNA form, the CDR3 reads TGTGCCAGCAGCTTACGTCAGGGTGGGGTTGATGAGCAGTTCTTC.

The chain uses TRBV3-1 (or the pseudogene TRBV3-2) and TRBJ1-1; D not certain. CDR1 and CDR2 (germline): LGHDT, YNNKEL (reference sequence). The CDR3 runs to 11 residues. V was clipped by 4 bases and J by 6 bases, with 6 bases between them. CDR3 nucleotides: TGTGCCAGCAGCCGACAAGCTGAAGCTTTCTTT. Amino acids: CASSRQAEAFF.

The chain carries TRBV2 and TRBJ1-5, with no clear D. Germline V gene lookup returns CDR1 SNHLY and CDR2 FYNNEI. The CDR3 sequence is 15 residues long. Trimming shortened V by 0 bases and J by 8 bases, and 14 bases separated the two germline ends. CDR3 sequence: CASSEAPGMREPQHF. As DNA, the CDR3 is TGTGCCAGCAGTGAAGCCCCGGGTATGAGAGAGCCCCAGCATTTT.

This clone occurred once. The chain is built from TRBV7-9 and TRBJ1-1, with 7 bases fitting TRBD1. With 4 bases clipped from V and 5 bases from J, the junction kept 7 bases outside the gene matches. CDR3 length: 14 amino acids. Germline values: CDR1 SEHNR, CDR2 FQNEAQ (reference sequence). DNA of the CDR3: TGTGCCAGCAGCTGGAACAGGGGCGTGACTGAAGCTTTCTTT. This sequence encodes CASSWNRGVTEAFF.

The rearrangement links TRBV18 to TRBJ2-3, with TRBD2 as a possible D gene (6 bases). CDR1 is KGHSH, CDR2 LQKENI, per germline. This CDR3 is 15 amino acids long. Between the trimmed V and J ends, which lost 3 bases and 2 bases, there was a span of 12 bases. The CDR3 here is CASSPISGDTDTQYF. CDR3 nucleotides: TGTGCCAGCTCACCCATTAGCGGAGACACAGATACGCAGTATTTT.

V gene TRBV7-2 combines with J gene TRBJ2-7; the match to TRBD2 covers 8 bases. Germline CDR1 SGHTA, CDR2 FQGNSA. The ends lost 8 bases at V and 3 bases at J; junction bases unmatched: 3. The CDR3 contains 12 residues. The CDR3 nucleotides read TGTGCCAGCGGACGGGGGGGCTACGAGCAGTACTTC. Its protein is CASGRGGYEQYF.

This clone was counted only a few times. The V and J genes are TRBV5-1 and TRBJ1-2; no clear D. V was clipped by 2 bases and J by 8 bases, with 19 bases between them. Germline CDR1 is SGHRS and CDR2 is YFSETQ. The CDR3 spans 15 residues. CDR3 nucleotide sequence: TGCGCCAGCAGCTTAAGAACGAATGAGCCTCACGGCTACACCTTC. Amino acid sequence: CASSLRTNEPHGYTF.

This CDR3 is CASSDSGEETQYF. The CDR3 region has the DNA TGTGCCAGCAGTGACTCGGGGGAAGAGACCCAGTACTTC. This chain connects TRBV2 to TRBJ2-5; TRBD2 is a possible D gene (6 bases). Trimming left V 3 bases short and J 3 bases short, with 8 bases between. This CDR3 region has 13 residues. Germline V gene lookup returns CDR1 SNHLY and CDR2 FYNNEI.

Details on this clone: Other DNA sequences in the same sample also yield this CDR3. The chain carries TRBV10-3 and TRBJ1-1; 9 bases agree with TRBD1. The CDR3 has 14 residues. V was pared by 7 bases and J by 1 base, with 4 bases of the junction left unmatched. Germline CDR1 ENHRY, CDR2 SYGVKD. CDR3: CAITTGQGNTEAFF. CDR3 DNA: TGTGCCATCACCACGGGACAGGGGAACACTGAAGCTTTCTTT.

The chain carries TRBV7-2 and TRBJ2-1, with 8 bases that match TRBD1. The CDR3 is 13 amino acids. J was trimmed by 5 bases and V by 4 bases; bases with no gene match: 1. Germline CDR1 and CDR2: SGHTA and FQGNSA. The chain's CDR3 is CASSWDRNNEQFF. In DNA form, the CDR3 reads TGTGCCAGCAGCTGGGACAGGAACAATGAGCAGTTCTTC.

The CDR3 DNA reads as TGTGCCACCAGCGGAAGACTAGCGGGGTACAATGAGCAGTTCTTC. Translation gives CATSGRLAGYNEQFF. The rearrangement joins TRBV15 to TRBJ2-1, with 11 bases that match TRBD2. This CDR3 region has 15 residues. J lost 4 bases, V lost 5 bases, and 4 bases had no gene match. Germline V gene data show CDR1 as LNHNV and CDR2 as YYDKDF (reference sequence).

The CDR3 loop is CASSRPPRPPPGEKLFF. The CDR3 nucleotides are TGTGCCAGCAGTCGACCCCCGCGACCCCCGCCGGGTGAAAAACTGTTTTTT. This chain joins TRBV6-6 and TRBJ1-4; no firm D call. Looked up from germline, CDR1 is MNHNY and CDR2 is SVGAGI (reference sequence). This CDR3 contains 17 residues. Trimming cost V 5 bases and J 7 bases, with 23 bases left between them.

V is TRBV18 and J is TRBJ1-5; D unresolved. This CDR3 contains 16 residues. Trimming took off 3 bases at V and 2 bases at J, with 14 bases between the two ends. Germline CDR1 reads KGHSH; CDR2 reads LQKENI. The CDR3 reads CASSPAAAMGNQPQHF. The DNA for the CDR3 is TGTGCCAGCTCACCGGCGGCAGCGATGGGCAATCAGCCCCAGCATTTT. Drawing the rest from reference TRBV18 and TRBJ1-5, the complete variable domain is NAGVMQNPRHLVRRRGQEARLRCSPMKGHSHVYWYRQLPEEGLKFMVYLQKENIIDESGMPKERFSAEFPKEGPSILRIQQVVRGDSAAYFCASSPAAAMGNQPQHFGDGTRLSIL.

This chain links TRBV6-6 with TRBJ2-3; 7 positions agree with TRBD1. V lost 5 bases and J lost 0; bases outside the gene matches: 2. Germline CDR1 and CDR2: MNHNY and SVGAGI (reference sequence). CDR3 length: 14 amino acids. The CDR3 sequence: CASSLDRSTDTQYF. Written as DNA, the CDR3 is TGTGCCAGCAGTCTGGACAGGAGCACAGATACGCAGTATTTT.

The chain employs TRBV2 and TRBJ2-2, with 10 bases fitting TRBD1. The germline V gene has CDR1 SNHLY and CDR2 FYNNEI. The CDR3 sequence is 15 residues long. V gave up 5 bases and J gave up 7 bases; unmatched junction bases: 7. CDR3 in DNA: TGTGCCAGCAGTCCGGGACAGGGGAATATCGGGGAGCTGTTTTTT. Protein product: CASSPGQGNIGELFF.

This chain uses TRBV5-5 with TRBJ2-7; no reliable D call. The CDR3 runs to 16 residues. CDR1 and CDR2 (germline): SGHKS, YYEKEE (reference sequence). V dropped 4 bases and J dropped 0 bases, with 17 bases sitting between them. Here the CDR3 reads CASSATIGRLSYEQYF. CDR3 DNA: TGTGCCAGCAGCGCCACGATTGGGCGCCTCTCCTACGAGCAGTACTTC.

The rearrangement uses TRBV19 and TRBJ2-3; TRBD2 matches 7 bases. V dropped 8 bases and J dropped 2; count of bases not matched to a gene: 7. The CDR3 totals 14 residues. Per the germline V gene, CDR1 is LNHDA and CDR2 is SQIVND (reference sequence). CDR3 nucleotides: TGTGCCAGTCTAGCGGAGTGGTCCACAGATACGCAGTATTTT. Protein sequence: CASLAEWSTDTQYF. Filled out from reference TRBV19 and TRBJ2-3, the complete variable domain reads DGGITQSPKYLFRKEGQNVTLSCEQNLNHDAMYWYRQDPGQGLRLIYYSQIVNDFQKGDIAEGYSVSREKKESFPLTVTSAQKNPTAFYLCASLAEWSTDTQYFGPGTRLTVL.

The chain is built from TRBV6-2 or TRBV6-3 and TRBJ2-3, with D uncertain. This CDR3 contains 13 residues. V lost 5 bases to trimming and J lost 6 bases, with 12 bases between them. CDR1 and CDR2 from the germline V gene are MNHEY and SVGEGT. The CDR3 sequence is CASSPHMGDTQYF. CDR3 coding DNA: TGTGCCAGCAGTCCCCATATGGGCGATACGCAGTATTTT.

The gene calls are TRBV7-9 and TRBJ2-3, with 7 bases matching TRBD2. Germline CDR1 is SEHNR and CDR2 is FQNEAQ (reference sequence). V dropped 5 bases and J dropped 3; count of bases not matched to a gene: 8. The CDR3 length is 15 residues. CDR3 nucleotides: TGTGCCAGCAGCCACGGCGGGAGTTCGACAGATACGCAGTATTTT. This encodes CASSHGGSSTDTQYF.

The chain employs TRBV28 and TRBJ2-7; 8 positions match TRBD1. The CDR3 is 14 residues long. The junction had 6 bases not matched to a gene; V was cut back by 3 bases and J by 5 bases. Germline V CDR1 and CDR2: MDHEN, SYDVKM. The CDR3 region has the DNA TGTGCCAGCAGTTTCACGGACAGGGTGGACGAGCAGTACTTC. Its protein product is CASSFTDRVDEQYF. Full variable domain (missing parts from reference TRBV28 and TRBJ2-7): DVKVTQSSRYLVKRTGEKVFLECVQDMDHENMFWYRQDPGLGLRLIYFSYDVKMKEKGDIPEGYSVSREKKERFSLILESASTNQTSMYLCASSFTDRVDEQYFGPGTRLTVT.

The gene calls are TRBV2 and TRBJ2-7, with D perhaps matching TRBD2 (7 bases). This CDR3 contains 14 residues. Germline loops: CDR1 SNHLY, CDR2 FYNNEI. V lost 6 bases and J 2 bases, leaving 14 bases between the germline ends. The CDR3 protein is CASSRGAGAYEQYF. In DNA, the CDR3 is TGTGCCAGCAGCCGGGGGGCGGGGGCCTACGAGCAGTACTTC.

The chain links TRBV24-1 to TRBJ2-1; TRBD1 matches at 7 bases. V gave up 3 bases and J gave up 8 bases; unmatched junction bases: 6. Germline V gives CDR1 KGHDR, CDR2 SFDVKD. CDR3 length: 14 amino acids. Written as DNA, the CDR3 is TGTGCCACCAGTGATAGGTTAGGGGGCGATGAGCAGTTCTTC. This translates into CATSDRLGGDEQFF.

J is TRBJ1-5 and V is TRBV7-8; TRBD1 matches at 9 bases. V shed 5 bases and J 6 bases; nucleotides not matched to a gene: 8. Germline assignment: CDR1 SGHVS and CDR2 FQNEAQ. This CDR3 is built from 15 residues. DNA of the CDR3: TGTGCCAGCAGCAAACGGACAGGGGAAGGTCAGCCCCAGCATTTT. As protein: CASSKRTGEGQPQHF.

This clone showed up just a few times. This chain uses TRBV30 with TRBJ1-5, with TRBD1 as a possible D gene (5 bases). The V end lost 2 bases, the J end lost 9 bases, and 14 bases lay between the germline ends. There are 13 residues in the CDR3. CDR1 GTSNPN and CDR2 SVGIG come from the germline V gene (reference sequence). For the CDR3, the DNA is TGTGCCTGGAGTACAGGAGCCGGGAGGCCCCAGCATTTT. This gives the protein CAWSTGAGRPQHF.

The rearrangement joins TRBV29-1 to TRBJ1-2; D is ambiguous. The length of the CDR3 is 12 residues. The V end lost 7 bases, the J end lost 1 base, and 10 bases lay between the germline ends. Germline V gene data show CDR1 as SQVTM and CDR2 as ANQGSEA. CDR3 in amino acids: CSASVVNYGYTF. The CDR3 DNA is TGCAGCGCCTCGGTCGTTAACTATGGCTACACCTTC.

The rearrangement joins TRBV11-1 to TRBJ2-7, with 8 bases lining up with TRBD2. J lost 5 bases, V lost 3 bases, and 6 bases had no gene match. The CDR3 consists of 14 residues. Germline CDR1 and CDR2: SGHAT and FQDESV (reference sequence). The CDR3 DNA is TGTGCCAGCAGCTTCAGAGCGGGAGAGAACGAGCAGTACTTC. The encoded protein is CASSFRAGENEQYF.

This clone was observed once. The chain employs TRBV6-5 and TRBJ2-3; D perhaps matches TRBD2 (6 bases). This CDR3 is 14 amino acids long. Trimming cost V 6 bases and J 2 bases, with 12 bases left between them. Germline CDR1 reads MNHEY; CDR2 reads SVGAGI. The CDR3 DNA reads as TGTGCCAGCAGCCGAGGGACTTTCACAGATACGCAGTATTTT. Amino acids: CASSRGTFTDTQYF.